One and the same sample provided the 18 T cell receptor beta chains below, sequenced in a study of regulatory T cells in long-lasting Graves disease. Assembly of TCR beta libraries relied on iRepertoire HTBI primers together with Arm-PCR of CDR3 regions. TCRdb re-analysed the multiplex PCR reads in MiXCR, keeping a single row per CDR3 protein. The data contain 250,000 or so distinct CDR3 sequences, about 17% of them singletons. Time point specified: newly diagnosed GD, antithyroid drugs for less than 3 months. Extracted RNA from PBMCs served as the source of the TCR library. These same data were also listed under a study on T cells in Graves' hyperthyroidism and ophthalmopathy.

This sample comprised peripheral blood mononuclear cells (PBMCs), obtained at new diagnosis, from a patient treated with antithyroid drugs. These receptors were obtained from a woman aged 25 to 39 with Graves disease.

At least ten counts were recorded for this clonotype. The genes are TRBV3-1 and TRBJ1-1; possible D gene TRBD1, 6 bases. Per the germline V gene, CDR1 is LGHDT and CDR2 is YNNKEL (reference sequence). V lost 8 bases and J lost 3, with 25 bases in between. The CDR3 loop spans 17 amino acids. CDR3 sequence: CASGELFLGGRDTEAFF. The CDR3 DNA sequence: TGTGCCAGCGGGGAGCTTTTCCTGGGGGGGCGAGACACTGAAGCTTTCTTT.

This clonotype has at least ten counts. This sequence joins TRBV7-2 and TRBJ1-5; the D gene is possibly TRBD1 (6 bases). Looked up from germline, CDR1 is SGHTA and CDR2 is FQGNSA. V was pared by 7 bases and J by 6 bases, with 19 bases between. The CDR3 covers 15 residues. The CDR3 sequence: CASIQPGEGGQPQHF. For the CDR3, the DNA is TGTGCCAGCATCCAGCCAGGGGAAGGCGGTCAGCCCCAGCATTTT.

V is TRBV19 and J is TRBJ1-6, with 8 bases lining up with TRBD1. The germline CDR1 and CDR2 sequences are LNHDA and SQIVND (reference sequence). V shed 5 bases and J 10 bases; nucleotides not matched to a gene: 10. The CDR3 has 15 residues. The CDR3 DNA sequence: TGTGCCAGTAGTGTTGGACAGGGAACGGACTCACCCCTCCACTTT. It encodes CASSVGQGTDSPLHF.

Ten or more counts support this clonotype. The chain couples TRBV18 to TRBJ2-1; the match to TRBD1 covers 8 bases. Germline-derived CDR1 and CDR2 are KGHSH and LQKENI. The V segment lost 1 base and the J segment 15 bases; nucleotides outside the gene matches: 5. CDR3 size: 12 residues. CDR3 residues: CASSPQDRVPFF. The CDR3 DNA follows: TGTGCCAGCTCACCACAGGACAGGGTTCCGTTCTTC.

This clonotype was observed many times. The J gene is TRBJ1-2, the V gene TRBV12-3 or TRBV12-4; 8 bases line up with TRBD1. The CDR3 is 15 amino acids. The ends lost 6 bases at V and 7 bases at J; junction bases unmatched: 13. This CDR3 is CASRRFGQGGSGYTF. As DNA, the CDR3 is TGTGCCAGCAGAAGATTCGGACAGGGCGGCTCTGGCTACACCTTC.

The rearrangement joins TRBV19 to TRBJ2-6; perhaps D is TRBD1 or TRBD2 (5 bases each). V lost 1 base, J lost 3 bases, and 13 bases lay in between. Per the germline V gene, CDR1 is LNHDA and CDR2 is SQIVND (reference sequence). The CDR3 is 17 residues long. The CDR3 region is CASSIVRGRHGANVLTF. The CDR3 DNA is TGTGCCAGTAGTATAGTCCGGGGCCGACATGGGGCCAACGTCCTGACTTTC.

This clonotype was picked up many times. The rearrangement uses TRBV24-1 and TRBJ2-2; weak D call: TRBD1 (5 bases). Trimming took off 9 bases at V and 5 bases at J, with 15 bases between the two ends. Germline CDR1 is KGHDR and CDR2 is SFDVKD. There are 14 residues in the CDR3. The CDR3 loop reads CATSGTGGTGELFF. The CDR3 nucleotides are TGTGCCACCTCCGGAACAGGTGGAACCGGGGAGCTGTTTTTT.

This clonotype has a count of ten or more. CDR3 sequence: CASSGIPGQGLREQFF. The CDR3 nucleotides read TGTGCCAGCTCGGGCATTCCGGGACAGGGGCTTCGAGAGCAGTTCTTC. The chain joins TRBV19 to TRBJ2-1; 10 bases agree with TRBD1. There are 16 residues in the CDR3. Germline trimming cut 9 bases from V and 10 bases from J; bases unmatched to any gene: 18. Germline V gene lookup returns CDR1 LNHDA and CDR2 SQIVND (reference sequence).

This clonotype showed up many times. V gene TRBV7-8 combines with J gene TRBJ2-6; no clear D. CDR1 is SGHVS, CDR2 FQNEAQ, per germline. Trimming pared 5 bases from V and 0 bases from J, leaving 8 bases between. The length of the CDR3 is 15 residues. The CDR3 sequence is CASSDQDSGANVLTF. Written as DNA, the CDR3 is TGTGCCAGCAGCGATCAGGACTCTGGGGCCAACGTCCTGACTTTC.

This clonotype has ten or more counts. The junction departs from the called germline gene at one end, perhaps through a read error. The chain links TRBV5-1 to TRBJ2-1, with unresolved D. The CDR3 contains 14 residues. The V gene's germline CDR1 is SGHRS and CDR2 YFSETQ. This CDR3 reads CASSFGPPYNEQFF. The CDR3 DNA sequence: TGTGCCAGCAGCTTTGGGCCCCCCTACAATGAGCAGTTCTTC.

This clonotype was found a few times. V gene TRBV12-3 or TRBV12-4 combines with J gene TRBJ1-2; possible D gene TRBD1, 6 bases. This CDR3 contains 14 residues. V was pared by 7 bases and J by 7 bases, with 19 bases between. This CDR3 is CASTISEYRVGYTF. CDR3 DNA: TGTGCCAGCACCATCTCGGAATACAGGGTTGGCTACACCTTC.

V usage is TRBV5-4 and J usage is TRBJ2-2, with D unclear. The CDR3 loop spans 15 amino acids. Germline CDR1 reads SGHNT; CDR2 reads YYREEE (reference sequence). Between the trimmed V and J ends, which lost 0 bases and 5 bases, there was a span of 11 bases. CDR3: CASSLDRLETGELFF. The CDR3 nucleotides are TGTGCCAGCAGCTTGGACCGGTTGGAGACCGGGGAGCTGTTTTTT.

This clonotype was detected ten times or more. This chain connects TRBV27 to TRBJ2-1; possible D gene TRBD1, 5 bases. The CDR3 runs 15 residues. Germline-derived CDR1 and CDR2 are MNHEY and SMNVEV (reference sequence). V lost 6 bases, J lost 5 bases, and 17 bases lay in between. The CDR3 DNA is TGTGCCAGCAGGACGATCTACCTCAGGGACAATGAGCAGTTCTTC. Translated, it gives CASRTIYLRDNEQFF.

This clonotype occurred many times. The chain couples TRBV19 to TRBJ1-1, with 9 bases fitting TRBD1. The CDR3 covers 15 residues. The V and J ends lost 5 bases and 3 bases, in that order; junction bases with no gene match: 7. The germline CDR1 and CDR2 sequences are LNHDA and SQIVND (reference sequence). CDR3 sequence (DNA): TGTGCCAGTAGTTATGGGACAGGGAGTCACACTGAAGCTTTCTTT. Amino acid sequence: CASSYGTGSHTEAFF.

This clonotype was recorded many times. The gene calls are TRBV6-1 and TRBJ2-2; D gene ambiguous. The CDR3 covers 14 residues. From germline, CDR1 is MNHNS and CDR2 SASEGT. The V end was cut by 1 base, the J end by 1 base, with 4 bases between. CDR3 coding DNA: TGTGCCAGCAGTGAAGGATGGAACACCGGGGAGCTGTTTTTT. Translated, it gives CASSEGWNTGELFF.

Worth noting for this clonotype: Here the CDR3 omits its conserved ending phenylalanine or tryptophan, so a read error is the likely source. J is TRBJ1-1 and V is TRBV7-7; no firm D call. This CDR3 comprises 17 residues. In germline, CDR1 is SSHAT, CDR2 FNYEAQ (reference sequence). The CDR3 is CASSPSGVNHMNTEAFL. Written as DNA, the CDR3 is TGTGCTAGCAGCCCGAGTGGGGTCAACCACATGAACACTGAAGCTTTCCTT.

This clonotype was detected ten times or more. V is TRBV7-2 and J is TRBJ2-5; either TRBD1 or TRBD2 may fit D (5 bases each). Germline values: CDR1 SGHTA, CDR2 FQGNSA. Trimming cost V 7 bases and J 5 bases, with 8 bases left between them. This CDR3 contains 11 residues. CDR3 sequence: CASTEGETQYF. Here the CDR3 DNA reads TGTGCCAGCACCGAGGGGGAGACCCAGTACTTC.

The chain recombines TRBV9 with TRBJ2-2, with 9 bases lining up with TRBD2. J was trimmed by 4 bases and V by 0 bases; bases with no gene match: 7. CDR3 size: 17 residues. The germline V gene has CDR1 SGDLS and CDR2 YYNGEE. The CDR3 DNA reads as TGTGCCAGCAGCGTAGAGGGGGGACTAGCTGTCACCGGGGAGCTGTTTTTT. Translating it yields CASSVEGGLAVTGELFF.